The entry below describes one T cell receptor (beta chain). The antigen remains undetermined. The entry originates in a study of shared clonotypes between healthy human individuals. Across the whole study: Every donor yielded three CD4 naive, three CD4 memory, two CD8 naive and one CD8 memory plate. Study-level findings and limits: Roughly 5% was the fraction of naive CD4 clonotypes found shared across four donors.

The V gene's germline CDR1 is GTSNPN and CDR2 SVGIG (reference sequence). The CDR3 has 12 amino acids. The V and J ends lost 2 bases and 6 bases respectively, with 11 bases between them. The naive CD8 subset, CD45RO-negative cells positively selected for CCR7, excluded terminally differentiated effector memory CD45RA+ cells. As processed by the authors: Without quality scores, immunoSEQ junctional reads could not be filtered like full-length reads. Clones were sequenced by immunoSEQ multiplex PCR, and TCRdb holds only the in-frame ones, with some missing. V and J calls and clone size are copied from that table; D and trimming were computed from the DNA. This sample has approximately 740,000 clones, with more than 85% found just once.

Sample: naive CD8+ T cells sorted from blood. The receptor was derived from a man aged 25 to 45 in good health. The gene calls are TRBV30 and TRBJ2-7, with D possibly called TRBD1 or TRBD2 (7 bases each). CDR3 sequence reads: CAWSSGGGEQYF. CDR3 coding DNA: TGTGCCTGGAGTTCAGGGGGGGGCGAGCAGTACTTC.